The clone carrying this T cell receptor (beta chain) was counted a few times. The sample belongs to a study of ipilimumab plus nivolumab after autologous stem cell transplantation. Study details: The DLBCL group included primary refractory and relapsed cases.

Some clones are missing from TCRdb's copy, which holds only in-frame ones; the method was immunoSEQ multiplex PCR. The profile shows 650 to 700 clones, 74% of them singletons. This TCR was sampled from a male donor with diffuse large B-cell lymphoma. The sequenced sample was PBMCs, obtained in a trial of ipilimumab plus nivolumab as post-transplant consolidation.

The CDR3 sequence is CASSQGDRSGDEQYF. The CDR3 bases are TGCGCCAGCAGCCAAGGGGACCGCTCGGGGGACGAGCAGTACTTC. The rearrangement links TRBV4-3 to TRBJ2-7; a possible D gene is TRBD2 (6 bases). The CDR3 length is 15 residues. Germline V gene lookup returns CDR1 LGHNA and CDR2 YSLEER. Between the trimmed V and J ends, which lost 1 base and 5 bases, there was a span of 15 bases.